These T cell receptor beta chains were read from a single sample in a study of identical twins. TCRdb reprocessed the 5' RACE reads with MiXCR, giving one entry per CDR3 protein. The sample lists about 530,000 distinct CDR3 sequences, around 15% occurring once. This sample also appeared in a second study, on yellow fever vaccine responses in identical twins.

Sequences were obtained from CD4+ T cells sorted from blood. These receptors originate from a woman aged 18-29 years in good health. Both conserved end residues are part of each CDR3. The D gene is left open where the match is weak. Clone size, where shown, is once, few, many, or a class for clones that have expanded.

abundance,v_gene,j_gene,d_gene,CDR3nt,CDR3aa
few,TRBV18,TRBJ2-3,NA,TGTGCCAGCTCACCCGACAGCAGAGATACGCAGTATTTT,CASSPDSRDTQYF
few,TRBV4-1,TRBJ1-2,NA,TGCGCCAGCAGCCAACCCGACGTTCTATATGGCTACACCTTC,CASSQPDVLYGYTF
NA,TRBV20-1,TRBJ2-2,TRBD2,TGCAGTGCTAGGGGTCTAGCGGGAGATGGCGTGGAGCTGTTTTTT,CSARGLAGDGVELFF
few,TRBV7-2,TRBJ1-1,TRBD1,TGTGCCAGCAGCTTAACCGACAGGGGGAGAGCTTTCTTT,CASSLTDRGRAFF
NA,TRBV12-3/TRBV12-4,TRBJ1-3,NA,TGTGCCAGCAGTCCAACGCCGGGGGTGGGAAACACCATATATTTT,CASSPTPGVGNTIYF
few,TRBV12-3/TRBV12-4,TRBJ2-7,TRBD2,TGTGCCAGCACCCGTAGCGGGAGGGCCTACGAGCAGTACTTC,CASTRSGRAYEQYF
NA,TRBV11-2,TRBJ1-1,TRBD1,TGTGCCAGCAGCGCCCAGGGGGGCACTGAAGCTTTCTTT,CASSAQGGTEAFF
NA,TRBV20-1,TRBJ2-3,NA,TGCAGTGCTGGGCCCTTTCCGCCCACAGATACGCAGTATTTT,CSAGPFPPTDTQYF
NA,TRBV11-2,TRBJ2-7,TRBD2,TGTGCCAGCAGCCCAACCCCAGAGCTAGCGGGGTACGAGCAGTACTTC,CASSPTPELAGYEQYF
few,TRBV5-1,TRBJ2-2,TRBD1,TGCGCCAGCAGCTTTAGGGGGCGAGACGGGGAGCTGTTTTTT,CASSFRGRDGELFF
NA,TRBV28,TRBJ1-4,NA,TGTGCCAGCAGTCCTCTAACACGGGGGCATTCGAATGAAAAACTGTTTTTT,CASSPLTRGHSNEKLFF
few,TRBV12-3/TRBV12-4,TRBJ2-1,TRBD1,TGTGCCAGCAGACCTGGACAGGGGGGATACAATGAGCAGTTCTTC,CASRPGQGGYNEQFF
NA,TRBV28,TRBJ2-7,TRBD1,TGTGCCAGCAGTTTATCCCCAGGGGGATCCTACGAGCAGTACTTC,CASSLSPGGSYEQYF
few,TRBV27,TRBJ2-3,TRBD2,TGTGCCAGCAGTCTAGGGGTAGCGGGGGCGCGGGCTACGCAGTATTTT,CASSLGVAGARATQYF
NA,TRBV2,TRBJ2-7,TRBD1,TGTGCCCGCGGGACAGGGGGCTACGAGCAGTACTTC,CARGTGGYEQYF
NA,TRBV29-1,TRBJ2-7,TRBD1,TGCAGCGTAAGGGACAGGGGTTACGAGCAGTACTTC,CSVRDRGYEQYF
NA,TRBV20-1,TRBJ2-1,TRBD1,TGCAGTGCTAGATACAGGGGGAATTACAATGAGCAGTTCTTC,CSARYRGNYNEQFF
NA,TRBV7-2,TRBJ2-3,NA,TGTGCCAGCAGCTTAGTTGCGACCACAGATACGCAGTATTTT,CASSLVATTDTQYF
NA,TRBV20-1,TRBJ1-2,NA,TGCAGTGCTAGAGGACCAGCCAACTATGGCTACACCTTC,CSARGPANYGYTF
few,TRBV3-1,TRBJ2-5,NA,TGTGCCAGCAGCCAGGGTGGACAGGGAGGGCAAGAGACCCAGTACTTC,CASSQGGQGGQETQYF
few,TRBV5-8,TRBJ1-1,NA,TGTGCCAGCAGCCTCTCGCCCAGGCGGGGGGTGAACACTGAAGCTTTCTTT,CASSLSPRRGVNTEAFF
NA,TRBV3-1,TRBJ2-1,TRBD1,TGTGCCAGCAGCATAGGGGAACAGGGGTACAATGAGCAGTTCTTC,CASSIGEQGYNEQFF
NA,TRBV18,TRBJ1-4,NA,TGTGCCAGCTCACCACCCGCTGGCCCAGCAATTGAAAAACTGTTTTTT,CASSPPAGPAIEKLFF
NA,TRBV2,TRBJ2-3,NA,TGTGCCAGCAGTGAAGCCCTGGCAGATACGCAGTATTTT,CASSEALADTQYF
few,TRBV10-3,TRBJ2-2,TRBD2,TGTGCCATCAGTGGGAGCGGGAGTAGTAATACCGGGGAGCTGTTTTTT,CAISGSGSSNTGELFF
few,TRBV4-1,TRBJ2-7,TRBD1,TGCGCCAGCAGCCAGCCTTTTAAAGGACAGGGGCCAAACTACGAGCAGTACTTC,CASSQPFKGQGPNYEQYF
many,TRBV5-1,TRBJ2-3,NA,TGCGCCAGCATAGACTTACGCACAGATACGCAGTATTTT,CASIDLRTDTQYF
few,TRBV2,TRBJ2-1,NA,TGTGCCAGCACCCCACCGGTCGGCAATGAGCAGTTCTTC,CASTPPVGNEQFF
few,TRBV12-3/TRBV12-4,TRBJ1-1,NA,TGTGCCAGCACCAAAAGGGAGAGCACTGAAGCTTTCTTT,CASTKRESTEAFF
few,TRBV24-1,TRBJ2-5,NA,TGTGCCACCAGTGATTTGATCGGGGGGACCCAGTACTTC,CATSDLIGGTQYF
few,TRBV12-3/TRBV12-4,TRBJ2-5,NA,TGTGCCAGCAGTTTCTGGACACAAGAGACCCAGTACTTC,CASSFWTQETQYF